A selection of T cell receptor beta chains follows, all from one sample in a study of shared clonotypes between healthy human individuals. Sequenced by immunoSEQ multiplex PCR; TCRdb stores in-frame clones only, minus some. Here the sample spans about 2 million clones, roughly 94% being singletons. What was sequenced was naive CD4+ T cells sorted from blood. Receptors were obtained from a young man in good health. Both conserved end residues are part of each CDR3. Fields, in order: clone size, J gene, V gene, D gene, CDR3 length, CDR3 DNA, CDR3 protein. D genes are given only for firm matches. Clone size is stated in some rows and not others, as once, few, many or a class when expanded.

. TRBJ1-2 TRBV6-1 TRBD1 14 TGTGCCAGCAGGAGGACAGGGGAGAACGGTGGCTACACCTTC CASRRTGENGGYTF
. TRBJ2-3 TRBV25-1 . 15 TGTGCCAGCAGTGACCTGGAGAGTACGACAGATACGCAGTATTTT CASSDLESTTDTQYF
. TRBJ2-2 TRBV9 . 16 TGTGCCAGCAGCGTAGCCGGGGCTAGCGTAGGCGGGGAGCTGTTTTTT CASSVAGASVGGELFF
. TRBJ1-1 TRBV4-1 TRBD1 16 TGCGCCAGCAGCCATATTATTACAGGGGTGAGCACTGAAGCTTTCTTT CASSHIITGVSTEAFF
. TRBJ1-2 TRBV18 . 15 TGTGCCAGCTCCCTAGGGACGACCGAGGGCTATGGCTACACCTTC CASSLGTTEGYGYTF
. TRBJ2-1 TRBV2 . 11 TGTGCCAGCAGTGAAGGTGACAAGTCGTTCTTC CASSEGDKSFF
. TRBJ1-2 TRBV2 . 13 TGTGCCAGCAGCGCTCTCACAGTGGGGGGCTACACCTTC CASSALTVGGYTF
once TRBJ2-4 TRBV5-6 . 16 TGTGCCAGCAGCTTGTATGACACCCTAGCCAAAAACATTCAGTACTTC CASSLYDTLAKNIQYF
. TRBJ2-3 TRBV18 . 16 TGTGCCAGCTCACTAAACGGACCGACCGCAACAGATACGCAGTATTTT CASSLNGPTATDTQYF
. TRBJ1-1 TRBV9 TRBD1 15 TGTGCCAGCAGCGCGACCAGGGGGCAGAACACTGAAGCTTTCTTT CASSATRGQNTEAFF
. TRBJ1-1 TRBV28 TRBD1 14 TGTGCCAGCAGTTTTGGGGACAGGGGTACTGAAGCTTTCTTT CASSFGDRGTEAFF
. TRBJ2-7 TRBV27 . 14 TGTGCCAGCAGTTTAGAGGGAAATGGATACGAGCAGTACTTC CASSLEGNGYEQYF
. TRBJ1-2 TRBV13 . 16 TGTGCCAGCAGCTTCGGACGGACAGCCCTCAACTATGGCTACACCTTC CASSFGRTALNYGYTF
once TRBJ1-2 TRBV6-5 . 14 TGTGCCAGCAGCTTCGACAGACTTAACTATGGCTACACCTTC CASSFDRLNYGYTF
. TRBJ2-2 TRBV21-1 . 17 TGTGCCAGGTCCGGAGAGGGTGGGGTTCCGAACACCGGGGAGCTGTTTTTT CARSGEGGVPNTGELFF
. TRBJ2-7 TRBV18 TRBD2 15 TGTGCCAGCTCACCAGGACTAGCGGCTTACTACGAGCAGTACTTC CASSPGLAAYYEQYF
. TRBJ2-5 TRBV2 TRBD1 14 TGTGCCAGCAGGGGGGACAGGGCAAGAGAGACCCAGTACTTC CASRGDRARETQYF
. TRBJ2-3 TRBV6-5 . 11 TGTGCCAGCAAGCTCACAGATACGCAGTATTTT CASKLTDTQYF
. TRBJ1-5 TRBV28 . 17 TGTGCCAGCAGCACCGCCGGGGGCTTATATAGCAATCAGCCCCAGCATTTT CASSTAGGLYSNQPQHF
. TRBJ1-1 TRBV5-7 TRBD1 18 TGTGCCAGCAGCCCCAACCCCCGGGACAGGGGGAGGAGCACTGAAGCTTTCTTT CASSPNPRDRGRSTEAFF
. TRBJ1-1 TRBV4-3 . 11 TGCGCCAGCAGCCAGACGGGAGAAGCTTTCTTT CASSQTGEAFF
many TRBJ2-1 TRBV14 . 14 TGTGCCAGCAGCCCGTTGGGGGCCTACAATGAGCAGTTCTTC CASSPLGAYNEQFF
. TRBJ1-5 TRBV4-1 . 15 TGCGCCAGCAGCCCATATGCCGGGGGGAGGCAGCCCCAGCATTTT CASSPYAGGRQPQHF
. TRBJ1-5 TRBV6-5 . 15 TGTGCCAGCAGTTACTCGGTCAGGGGCAATCAGCCCCAGCATTTT CASSYSVRGNQPQHF
. TRBJ1-2 TRBV28 TRBD1 13 TGTGCCAGCAGGCGGACAGGGGCCTATGGCTACACCTTC CASRRTGAYGYTF
. TRBJ2-2 TRBV11-2 TRBD2 14 TGTGCCAGCAGCCGCGGGGGTAACACCGGGGAGCTGTTTTTT CASSRGGNTGELFF
once TRBJ1-1 TRBV5-1 . 14 TGCGCCAGCAGCTTGAAGGAGAGGTTCACTGAAGCTTTCTTT CASSLKERFTEAFF
. TRBJ2-5 TRBV7-9 TRBD1 15 TGTGCCAGCAGCCCCAGGGGACAGGGGGGAGAGACCCAGTACTTC CASSPRGQGGETQYF
. TRBJ2-5 TRBV6-5 TRBD2 14 TGTGCCAGCAGTGGTGGGACTACTCAAGAGACCCAGTACTTC CASSGGTTQETQYF
. TRBJ2-1 TRBV7-9 . 12 TGTGCCAGCAGCCCCGACAGCCCCAAGCAGTTCTTC CASSPDSPKQFF
. TRBJ2-5 TRBV30 . 15 TGTGCCTGGAGTCCTTCTTTTACGGTCCAAGAGACCCAGTACTTC CAWSPSFTVQETQYF
. TRBJ2-3 TRBV5-8 TRBD2 16 TGTGCCAGCAGTTCGGGGGGTCAGGCCGTCCCAGATACGCAGTATTTT CASSSGGQAVPDTQYF
. TRBJ1-4 TRBV20-1 . 11 TGCAGTGCTTGGGCCGCAGAAAAACTGTTTTTT CSAWAAEKLFF
. TRBJ2-1 TRBV4-1 . 14 TGCGCCAGCAGCCGGGCAGTCACCTACAATGAGCAGTTCTTC CASSRAVTYNEQFF
. TRBJ1-6 TRBV5-4 TRBD1 15 TGTGCCAGCAGCCCGTACACAGGGGTGGATTCACCCCTCCACTTT CASSPYTGVDSPLHF
. TRBJ2-7 TRBV6-1 . 11 TGTGCCAGCAGTGATGGTCGGGCCAAGTACTTC CASSDGRAKYF
once TRBJ1-5 TRBV10-1 . 16 TGCGCCAGCAGCAGACCCAGGGGAAGTAGCAATCAGCCCCAGCATTTT CASSRPRGSSNQPQHF